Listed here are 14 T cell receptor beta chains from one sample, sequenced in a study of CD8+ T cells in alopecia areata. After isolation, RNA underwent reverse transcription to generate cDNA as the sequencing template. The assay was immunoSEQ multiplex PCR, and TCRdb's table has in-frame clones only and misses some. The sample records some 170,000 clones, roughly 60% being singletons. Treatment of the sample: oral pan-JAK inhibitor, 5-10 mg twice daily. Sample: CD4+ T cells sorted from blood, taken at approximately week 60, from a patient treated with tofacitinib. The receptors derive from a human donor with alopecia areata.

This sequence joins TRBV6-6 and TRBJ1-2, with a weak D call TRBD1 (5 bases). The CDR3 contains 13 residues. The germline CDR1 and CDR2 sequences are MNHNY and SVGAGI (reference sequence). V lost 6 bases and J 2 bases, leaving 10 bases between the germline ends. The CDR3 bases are TGTGCCAGCAGCAAGGACAAAAACTATGGCTACACCTTC. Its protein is CASSKDKNYGYTF.

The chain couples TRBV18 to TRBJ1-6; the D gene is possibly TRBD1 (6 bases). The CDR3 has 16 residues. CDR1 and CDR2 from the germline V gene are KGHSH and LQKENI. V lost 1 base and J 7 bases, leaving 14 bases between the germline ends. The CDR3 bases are TGTGCCAGCTCACCACGTCAGGGCAGGGGCAATTCACCCCTCCACTTT. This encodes CASSPRQGRGNSPLHF. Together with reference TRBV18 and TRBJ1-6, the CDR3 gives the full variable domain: NAGVMQNPRHLVRRRGQEARLRCSPMKGHSHVYWYRQLPEEGLKFMVYLQKENIIDESGMPKERFSAEFPKEGPSILRIQQVVRGDSAAYFCASSPRQGRGNSPLHFGNGTRLTVT.

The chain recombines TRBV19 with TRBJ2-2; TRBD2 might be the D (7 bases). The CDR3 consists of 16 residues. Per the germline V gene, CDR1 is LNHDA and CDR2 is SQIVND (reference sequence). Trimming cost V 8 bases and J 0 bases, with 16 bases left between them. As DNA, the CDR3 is TGTGCCAGTCACACGCGGGGGCCCTCGAACACCGGGGAGCTGTTTTTT. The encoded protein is CASHTRGPSNTGELFF.

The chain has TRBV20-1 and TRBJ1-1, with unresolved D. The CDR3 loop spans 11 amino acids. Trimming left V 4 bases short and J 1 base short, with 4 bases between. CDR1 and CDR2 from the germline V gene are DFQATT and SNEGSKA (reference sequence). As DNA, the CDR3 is TGCAGTGCTAACGGGAACACTGAAGCTTTCTTT. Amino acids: CSANGNTEAFF.

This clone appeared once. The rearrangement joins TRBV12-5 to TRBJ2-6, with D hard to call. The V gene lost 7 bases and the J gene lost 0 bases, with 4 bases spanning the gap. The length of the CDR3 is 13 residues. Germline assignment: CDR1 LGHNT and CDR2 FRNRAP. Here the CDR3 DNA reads TGTGCTAGTGCTAACTCTGGGGCCAACGTCCTGACTTTC. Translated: CASANSGANVLTF. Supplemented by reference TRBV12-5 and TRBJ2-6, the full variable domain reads DARVTQTPRHKVTEMGQEVTMRCQPILGHNTVFWYRQTMMQGLELLAYFRNRAPLDDSGMPKDRFSAEMPDATLATLKIQPSEPRDSAVYFCASANSGANVLTFGAGSRLTVL.

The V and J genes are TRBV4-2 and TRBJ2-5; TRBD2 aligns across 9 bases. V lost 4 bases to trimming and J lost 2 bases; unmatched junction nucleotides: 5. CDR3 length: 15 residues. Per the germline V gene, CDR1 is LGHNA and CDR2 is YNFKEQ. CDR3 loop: CASSRGGAGQETQYF. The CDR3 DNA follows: TGTGCCAGCAGCCGCGGGGGGGCCGGACAAGAGACCCAGTACTTC.

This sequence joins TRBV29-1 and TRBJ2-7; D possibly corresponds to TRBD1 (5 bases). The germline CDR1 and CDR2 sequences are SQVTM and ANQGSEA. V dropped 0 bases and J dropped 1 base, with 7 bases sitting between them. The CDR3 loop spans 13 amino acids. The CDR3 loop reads CSVEDHRSYEQYF. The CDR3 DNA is TGCAGCGTTGAAGATCACAGGTCCTACGAGCAGTACTTC.

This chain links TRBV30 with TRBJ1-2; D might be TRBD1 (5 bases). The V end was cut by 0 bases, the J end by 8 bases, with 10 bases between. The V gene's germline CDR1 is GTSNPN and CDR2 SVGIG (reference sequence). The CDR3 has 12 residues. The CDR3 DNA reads TGTGCCTGGAGTGTAGCGCAGGGAGGCTACACCTTC. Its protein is CAWSVAQGGYTF.

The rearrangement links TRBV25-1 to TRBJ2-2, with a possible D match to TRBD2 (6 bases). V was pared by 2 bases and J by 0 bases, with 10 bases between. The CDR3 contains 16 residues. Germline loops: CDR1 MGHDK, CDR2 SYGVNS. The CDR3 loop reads CASSERTGANTGELFF. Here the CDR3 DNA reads TGTGCCAGCAGTGAAAGGACGGGGGCGAACACCGGGGAGCTGTTTTTT.

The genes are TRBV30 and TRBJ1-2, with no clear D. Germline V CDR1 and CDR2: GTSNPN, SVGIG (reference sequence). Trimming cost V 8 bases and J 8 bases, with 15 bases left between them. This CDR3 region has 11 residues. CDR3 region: CAGQEGRGYTF. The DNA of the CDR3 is TGTGCCGGCCAGGAGGGTAGAGGCTACACCTTC.

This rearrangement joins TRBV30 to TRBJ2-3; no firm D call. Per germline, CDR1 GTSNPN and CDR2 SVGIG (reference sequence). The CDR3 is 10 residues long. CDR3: CASLGDTQYF. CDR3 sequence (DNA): TGTGCGTCGTTAGGAGATACGCAGTATTTT.

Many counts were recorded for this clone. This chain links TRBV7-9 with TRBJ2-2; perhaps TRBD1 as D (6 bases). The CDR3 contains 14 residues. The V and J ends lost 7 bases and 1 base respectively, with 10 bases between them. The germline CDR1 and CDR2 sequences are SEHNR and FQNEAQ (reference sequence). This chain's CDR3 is CASTQQGNTGELFF. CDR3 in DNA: TGTGCCAGCACACAACAGGGGAACACCGGGGAGCTGTTTTTT.

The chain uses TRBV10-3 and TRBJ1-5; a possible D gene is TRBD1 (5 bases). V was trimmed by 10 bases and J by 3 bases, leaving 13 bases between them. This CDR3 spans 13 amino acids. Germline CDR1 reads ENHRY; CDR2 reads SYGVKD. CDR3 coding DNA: TGTGCCACCCGGGACGGGAACAATCAGCCCCAGCATTTT. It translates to CATRDGNNQPQHF.

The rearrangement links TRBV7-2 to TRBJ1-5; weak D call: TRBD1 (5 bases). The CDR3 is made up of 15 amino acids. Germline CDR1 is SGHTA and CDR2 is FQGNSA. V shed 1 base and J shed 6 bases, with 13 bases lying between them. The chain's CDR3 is CASSLDRGMGQPQHF. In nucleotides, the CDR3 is TGTGCCAGCAGCTTAGACCGGGGGATGGGTCAGCCCCAGCATTTT.